Following are 31 T cell receptor beta chains from one sample sequenced in a study of cytomegalovirus exposure and HLA in healthy donors. Primers: 60 Vbeta forward and 13 Jbeta reverse. Using immunoSEQ multiplex PCR, the repertoire was profiled, and TCRdb retains in-frame clones only, with some absent. The sample has about 160,000 clones, around three quarters seen once. The source material was PBMCs. These receptors all stem from a man aged 50 or older in good health and CMV-seropositive.

This rearrangement joins TRBV19 to TRBJ1-1, with D hard to call. The CDR3 is 16 amino acids. Germline lookup yields CDR1 LNHDA and CDR2 SQIVND (reference sequence). V lost 7 bases and J 1 base, leaving 19 bases between the germline ends. In DNA form, the CDR3 reads TGTGCCAGTATCCCACCTGCGGGCAGATGGAACACTGAAGCTTTCTTT. Translating gives CASIPPAGRWNTEAFF.

This chain links TRBV28 with TRBJ2-3, with D possibly being TRBD2 (5 bases). The CDR3 covers 15 residues. V gave up 6 bases and J gave up 4 bases, with 17 bases separating them. Germline values: CDR1 MDHEN, CDR2 SYDVKM. The CDR3 spells CASSPIGSIADTQYF. In nucleotides, the CDR3 is TGTGCCAGCAGCCCCATAGGGAGTATCGCAGATACGCAGTATTTT. Variable domain in full (rest from reference TRBV28 and TRBJ2-3): DVKVTQSSRYLVKRTGEKVFLECVQDMDHENMFWYRQDPGLGLRLIYFSYDVKMKEKGDIPEGYSVSREKKERFSLILESASTNQTSMYLCASSPIGSIADTQYFGPGTRLTVL.

The rearrangement joins TRBV6-6 to TRBJ1-1; D not resolved. V shed 7 bases and J shed 7 bases, with 13 bases lying between them. The germline gives CDR1 MNHNY, CDR2 SVGAGI (reference sequence). The CDR3 is 12 amino acids. CDR3 in DNA: TGTGCCAGCACCGAATTGCAGTTTGAAGCTTTCTTT. As protein: CASTELQFEAFF.

The chain joins TRBV4-1 to TRBJ2-7, with 10 bases aligning to TRBD1. The CDR3 runs to 14 residues. V lost 4 bases and J lost 9; bases outside the gene matches: 9. CDR1 MGHRA and CDR2 YSYEKL come from the germline V gene. CDR3 sequence reads: CASSPDRGRLVQYF. The DNA of the CDR3 is TGCGCCAGCAGCCCTGACAGGGGGCGCTTAGTGCAGTACTTC.

V and J are TRBV4-2 and TRBJ1-2; tentatively, D is TRBD1 (5 bases). The CDR3 spans 17 residues. CDR1 and CDR2 (germline): LGHNA, YNFKEQ. Trimming removed 4 bases at V and 6 bases at J, with 24 bases between. CDR3 coding DNA: TGTGCCAGCAGCCTCCTAAAGCGCCCCTCAGGGCCGGATGGCTACACCTTC. Residues: CASSLLKRPSGPDGYTF.

The chain couples TRBV30 to TRBJ1-1, with D unresolved. The CDR3 is made up of 13 amino acids. V gave up 1 base and J gave up 0 bases, with 6 bases separating them. Germline assignment: CDR1 GTSNPN and CDR2 SVGIG (reference sequence). The CDR3 loop is CAWSGEMNTEAFF. The CDR3 region has the DNA TGTGCCTGGAGTGGGGAGATGAACACTGAAGCTTTCTTT.

The chain recombines TRBV7-2 with TRBJ2-5, with 14 bases aligning to TRBD2. Trimming cost V 4 bases and J 0 bases; bases outside gene matches: 10. The CDR3 contains 19 residues. Germline lookup yields CDR1 SGHTA and CDR2 FQGNSA. DNA of the CDR3: TGTGCCAGCAGCTCGGACGGACTAGCGGGGGGCCCGTACCAAGAGACCCAGTACTTC. Encoded protein: CASSSDGLAGGPYQETQYF.

V gene TRBV13 combines with J gene TRBJ2-5, with a weak D call TRBD2 (6 bases). Germline V lookup: CDR1 PRHDT, CDR2 FYEKMQ (reference sequence). V dropped 2 bases and J dropped 1 base, with 8 bases sitting between them. There are 14 residues in the CDR3. The CDR3 bases are TGTGCCAGCAGCTTATTGGGGGGCCAAGAGACCCAGTACTTC. As protein: CASSLLGGQETQYF.

The V and J genes are TRBV19 and TRBJ2-1; D may be TRBD1 (6 bases). Trimming cost V 4 bases and J 7 bases, with 14 bases left between them. CDR1 is LNHDA and CDR2 is SQIVND in the germline V gene (reference sequence). The CDR3 loop spans 14 amino acids. Written as DNA, the CDR3 is TGTGCCAGTAGTAACAGGGTAATGGGGAATGAGCAGTTCTTC. It encodes CASSNRVMGNEQFF.

V usage is TRBV5-1 and J usage is TRBJ1-2, with 8 bases that match TRBD1. The CDR3 has 14 amino acids. CDR1 SGHRS and CDR2 YFSETQ come from the germline V gene. V trimming: 4 bases; J trimming: 5 bases; junction bases outside the gene matches: 7. The DNA of the CDR3 is TGCGCCAGCAGCAGAGGACAGGGAGATTATGGCTACACCTTC. It yields the protein CASSRGQGDYGYTF.

The V and J genes are TRBV30 and TRBJ2-4; 7 bases are a match to TRBD1. The ends lost 5 bases at V and 7 bases at J; junction bases unmatched: 8. CDR1 and CDR2 (germline): GTSNPN, SVGIG (reference sequence). The CDR3 runs 13 residues. The CDR3 DNA follows: TGTGCCTGGGCGCACAGGGGTGGGAACATTCAGTACTTC. Translating it yields CAWAHRGGNIQYF.

In this sample, this clone turned up a few times. This chain uses TRBV6-5 with TRBJ1-5, with D perhaps TRBD1 (6 bases). CDR1 and CDR2 from the germline V gene are MNHEY and SVGAGI. Trimming removed 5 bases from V and 2 bases from J, with 7 bases in between. There are 13 residues in the CDR3. The CDR3 DNA reads as TGTGCCAGCAGTGGGGGCGGCAATCAGCCCCAGCATTTT. Its protein product is CASSGGGNQPQHF.

The genes are TRBV5-4 and TRBJ2-7; 7 bases align to TRBD1. V gave up 6 bases and J gave up 7 bases; unmatched junction bases: 10. The CDR3 extends over 13 amino acids. Germline CDR1 reads SGHNT; CDR2 reads YYREEE (reference sequence). CDR3 nucleotides: TGTGCCAGCAACCAAGGGACAGCCAAAGAGCAGTACTTC. Protein product: CASNQGTAKEQYF.

V is TRBV15 and J is TRBJ1-5; D is undetermined. The CDR3 is 14 residues long. With 1 base removed from V and 6 bases from J, the gap between germline ends came to 10 bases. Germline CDR1 and CDR2: LNHNV and YYDKDF (reference sequence). DNA for the CDR3: TGTGCCACCAGCAGAGTGCGGGTGGGTCAGCCCCAGCATTTT. Its translation is CATSRVRVGQPQHF.

The V and J genes are TRBV2 and TRBJ2-2; D remains ambiguous. The V gene lost 2 bases and the J gene lost 2 bases, with 9 bases spanning the gap. Germline CDR1 reads SNHLY; CDR2 reads FYNNEI. The CDR3 totals 15 residues. The DNA for the CDR3 is TGTGCCAGCAGTGAAAGCCGTTCTAACACCGGGGAGCTGTTTTTT. Translating it yields CASSESRSNTGELFF. The variable domain in full, with the rest retrieved from reference TRBV2 and TRBJ2-2, is EPEVTQTPSHQVTQMGQEVILRCVPISNHLYFYWYRQILGQKVEFLVSFYNNEISEKSEIFDDQFSVERPDGSNFTLKIRSTKLEDSAMYFCASSESRSNTGELFFGEGSRLTVL.

This clone was counted a single time. The chain has TRBV5-1 and TRBJ1-1; perhaps TRBD1 as D (5 bases). V was pared by 0 bases and J by 4 bases, with 16 bases between. The CDR3 has 16 amino acids. Germline V gene lookup returns CDR1 SGHRS and CDR2 YFSETQ. The DNA for the CDR3 is TGCGCCAGCAGCTTGGAGGCCGGGGGAAGGGGCACTGAAGCTTTCTTT. It encodes CASSLEAGGRGTEAFF.

The chain couples TRBV6-1 to TRBJ2-7, with D tentatively TRBD2 (6 bases). V was clipped by 1 base and J by 4 bases, with 14 bases between them. Germline assignment: CDR1 MNHNS and CDR2 SASEGT. The length of the CDR3 is 15 residues. CDR3 region: CASSEGRRVGYEQYF. CDR3 coding DNA: TGTGCCAGCAGTGAAGGTCGGAGGGTGGGGTACGAGCAGTACTTC.

This chain uses TRBV9 with TRBJ2-3; D is unclear. CDR1 is SGDLS and CDR2 is YYNGEE in the germline V gene. The V gene lost 3 bases and the J gene lost 0 bases, with 11 bases spanning the gap. This CDR3 spans 15 amino acids. As DNA, the CDR3 is TGTGCCAGCAGCGCCTTGACTTCTAGCACAGATACGCAGTATTTT. Translation: CASSALTSSTDTQYF.

This clone has just a few counts. The gene calls are TRBV9 and TRBJ2-7; no clear D gene. Germline CDR1 reads SGDLS; CDR2 reads YYNGEE. V was trimmed by 0 bases and J by 5 bases, leaving 12 bases between them. The CDR3 covers 14 residues. CDR3 amino acids: CASSVDLGVDEQYF. In DNA form, the CDR3 reads TGTGCCAGCAGCGTAGATTTAGGAGTGGACGAGCAGTACTTC.

The gene calls are TRBV9 and TRBJ2-3; D remains ambiguous. V was pared by 4 bases and J by 2 bases, with 14 bases between. The CDR3 is made up of 15 amino acids. Looked up from germline, CDR1 is SGDLS and CDR2 is YYNGEE. CDR3 in amino acids: CASSPSISPTDTQYF. CDR3 nucleotides: TGTGCCAGCAGCCCCTCTATTTCCCCCACAGATACGCAGTATTTT.

This sequence joins TRBV10-2 and TRBJ1-1, with 9 positions matching TRBD1. Losses at the gene ends were 8 bases for V and 0 bases for J; bases not matched to a gene: 1. The CDR3 sequence is 13 residues long. Per the germline V gene, CDR1 is WSHSY and CDR2 is SAAADI. The CDR3 DNA reads TGCGCCAGCTACAGGGGGCTGAACACTGAAGCTTTCTTT. It specifies CASYRGLNTEAFF.

This rearrangement joins TRBV4-2 to TRBJ1-2; no clear D gene. Trimming removed 1 base from V and 2 bases from J, with 8 bases in between. CDR1 is LGHNA and CDR2 is YNFKEQ in the germline V gene. CDR3 length equals 14 residues. CDR3: CASSQGNGNYGYTF. CDR3 in DNA: TGTGCCAGCAGCCAAGGTAACGGGAACTATGGCTACACCTTC.

This clone was seen just once. This chain joins TRBV28 and TRBJ2-7; 7 bases are shared with TRBD1. In germline, CDR1 is MDHEN, CDR2 SYDVKM. This CDR3 region has 14 residues. Trimming took 8 bases from V and 0 from J; bases not matched to a gene: 7. The CDR3 spells CASVPGQSSYEQYF. In DNA form, the CDR3 reads TGTGCCAGCGTTCCGGGACAGAGCTCCTACGAGCAGTACTTC.

The CDR3 is CASSQASGETQYF. The CDR3 region has the DNA TGTGCCAGCAGCCAAGCCAGCGGCGAGACCCAGTACTTC. This chain joins TRBV4-2 and TRBJ2-5; a weak D match, TRBD2 (5 bases). Trimming took 1 base from V and 5 from J, leaving 8 bases between them. This CDR3 comprises 13 residues. The germline CDR1 and CDR2 sequences are LGHNA and YNFKEQ.

The chain links TRBV7-8 to TRBJ2-5, with TRBD1 identical over 8 bases. Germline V gene data show CDR1 as SGHVS and CDR2 as FQNEAQ. This CDR3 has 16 amino acids. V lost 3 bases, J lost 3 bases, and 9 bases stayed unmatched. The CDR3 loop is CASSLRAGGLKETQYF. CDR3 nucleotides: TGTGCCAGCAGCTTGAGGGCAGGGGGCCTGAAAGAGACCCAGTACTTC.

Turning to this clone: A junction boundary mismatches the germline segment, possibly from a read error. J is TRBJ1-1 and V is TRBV29-1; perhaps TRBD1 as D (6 bases). Germline loops: CDR1 SQVTM, CDR2 ANQGSEA. The CDR3 has 14 residues. This CDR3 reads CSVEGQPMNTEAFF. In nucleotides, the CDR3 is TGCAGCGTGGAAGGACAGCCTATGAACACTGAAGCTTTCTTT.

This clone was picked up one time. The chain employs TRBV18 and TRBJ2-1, with D perhaps TRBD2 (6 bases). The V gene lost 6 bases and the J gene lost 5 bases, with 17 bases spanning the gap. This CDR3 has 15 residues. CDR1 KGHSH and CDR2 LQKENI come from the germline V gene. The chain's CDR3 is CASSFVGAGNNEQFF. The DNA of the CDR3 is TGTGCCAGCTCCTTTGTGGGAGCGGGTAACAATGAGCAGTTCTTC.

The V call is TRBV11-3, the J call TRBJ2-7, with 7 bases aligning to TRBD1. Germline-derived CDR1 and CDR2 are SGHNT and YENEEA. CDR3 length: 12 residues. The V gene end was trimmed by 4 bases and the J gene end by 13 bases; junction bases not matched to a gene: 10. The CDR3: CASSYRGQVLYF. DNA of the CDR3: TGTGCCAGCAGCTACCGAGGACAGGTACTTTACTTC.

The V call is TRBV6-1, the J call TRBJ2-3; tentatively, D is TRBD2 (6 bases). The V gene's germline CDR1 is MNHNS and CDR2 SASEGT. There are 14 residues in the CDR3. Trimming removed 5 bases from V and 6 bases from J, with 15 bases in between. This CDR3 is CASSRGSGADTQYF. In DNA, the CDR3 is TGTGCCAGCAGTCGGGGGAGTGGTGCGGATACGCAGTATTTT.

This clone was recorded a few times. The rearrangement links TRBV25-1 to TRBJ2-7; unclear D gene. This CDR3 has 15 amino acids. CDR1 is MGHDK, CDR2 SYGVNS, per germline. Trimming removed 6 bases from V and 3 bases from J, with 18 bases in between. CDR3 nucleotide sequence: TGTGCCAGCAGAACGTTCCCCCGAAGCCGCTACGAGCAGTACTTC. Encoded protein: CASRTFPRSRYEQYF.

The chain joins TRBV10-3 to TRBJ2-7, with 8 bases matching TRBD1. CDR1 ENHRY and CDR2 SYGVKD come from the germline V gene. V lost 8 bases, J lost 0 bases, and 6 bases stayed unmatched. The CDR3 covers 14 residues. The CDR3 region is CAIARDRSSYEQYF. The CDR3 DNA reads TGTGCCATCGCCCGGGACAGGAGCTCCTACGAGCAGTACTTC.